These T cell receptor beta chains were read from a single sample in a study of early T cells in non-severe SARS-CoV-2 infection. TCRdb re-called the 5' RACE reads through MiXCR, storing one row per CDR3 protein. The data show approximately 79,000 distinct CDR3 sequences, roughly 13% seen once. The sample consisted of whole blood. The receptors originated from an adult who was a healthcare worker with PCR-confirmed SARS-CoV-2 infection or an uninfected control (not recorded which). The CDR3 runs from the conserved cysteine through the conserved F or W. Each record gives: J gene, V gene, D gene, clone size, CDR3 DNA, CDR3 protein. D genes are given only for firm matches. A clone size is listed for some rows: how often the clone was seen (once, few, many), or a class if it is expanded.

>TRBJ2-3|TRBV28|TRBD1|NA
TGTGCCAGCAGCTTGATACCTGGACAGGGCTACACAGATACGCAGTATTTT
CASSLIPGQGYTDTQYF
>TRBJ2-7|TRBV7-9|NA|many
TGTGCCAGCAGCGCCCAGAGGAGCTCCTACGAGCAGTACTTC
CASSAQRSSYEQYF
>TRBJ1-1|TRBV5-1|NA|many
TGCGCCAGCAGCTCCGGAGATACGGGCATGAACACTGAAGCTTTCTTT
CASSSGDTGMNTEAFF
>TRBJ2-3|TRBV24-1|NA|NA
TGTGCCACCAGTGATGAGGATCCCACAGATACGCAGTATTTT
CATSDEDPTDTQYF
>TRBJ2-2|TRBV4-3|NA|many
TGCGCCAGCAGCCAAGAATCCTCCGGGGAGCTGTTTTTT
CASSQESSGELFF
>TRBJ2-3|TRBV28|TRBD2|many
TGTGCCAGCAGTTTAGGATGGCGGGGGGCGCGAGATACGCAGTATTTT
CASSLGWRGARDTQYF
>TRBJ2-7|TRBV28|TRBD2|many
TGTGCCAGCAATAAATCCGGGACTAGCTCCTACGAGCAGTACTTC
CASNKSGTSSYEQYF
>TRBJ2-1|TRBV6-4|NA|many
TGTGCCAGCAGTGACTCGTTGGCGGGTGAGCAGTTCTTC
CASSDSLAGEQFF
>TRBJ2-1|TRBV29-1|TRBD1|many
TGCAGCGTTGATGGGGACAGTAATGAGCAGTTCTTC
CSVDGDSNEQFF
>TRBJ1-2|TRBV24-1|NA|many
TGTGCCACCAGTGATTTAGGAGGCTATGGCTACACCTTC
CATSDLGGYGYTF
>TRBJ2-7|TRBV7-2|NA|NA
TGTGCCAGCAGCTTAGTCCGGGGGTCCGAGCAGTACTTC
CASSLVRGSEQYF
>TRBJ2-3|TRBV4-3|NA|many
TGCGCCAGCAGCCAAGACGGCACAGATACGCAGTATTTT
CASSQDGTDTQYF